The T cell receptor (beta chain) described here comes from a study of T cell repertoires in ileal Crohn's disease (dated by TCRdb to the late 2010s). A note on the overall study: The median duration of disease was about 7.3 years, and at the time of surgery roughly 38% of patients were active smokers. All patients had surgery for a complication: stricturing disease in around 60% and penetrating disease in about 40%. Postoperative therapy was given to about half of the patients, with thiopurines administered to over 10 patients and anti-TNF agents administered to 18 patients. TCR repertoire analysis was performed in a few dozen Crohn's disease patients drawn from a prospective multicentre cohort. The study was conducted in parallel with a multicentre cohort that was designed to identify predictors of early endoscopic recurrence following ileocolonic resection. Endoscopic postoperative recurrence was defined as a Rutgeerts score above i0. A total of around 150 mucosal samples from approximately 57 patients were sequenced, with samples obtained at several locations on the surgical specimen and at postoperative endoscopy. Study-wide findings and limitations: Mucosal CD4 and CD8 T cells were sorted and sequenced only in a subgroup of patients, the size of which was not stated. More high-frequency clones were carried by sorted CD8 T cells than by CD4 T cells, suggesting that mucosal expansions were mainly CD8. Higher percentages of high-frequency clones at the time of surgery were linked to endoscopic recurrence, and every patient with clonality above 26.8% (18/57) had recurrence. Compared with non-smokers, patients who were active smokers at surgery showed a significantly higher proportion of clonal expansions (roughly 26% vs 20%, p=0.02).

Eligible patients were adults with ileal or ileocolonic Crohn's disease who had an indication for ileocolonic resection. Whole ileal mucosal biopsies were kept frozen at -80 degrees C prior to DNA extraction. Genomic DNA was isolated from frozen whole biopsies using a TRizol-based method, and the DNA was quantified with a NanoDrop 2000 spectrophotometer. As regards this clone: Its antigen is currently not known. Base qualities are not recorded, but no much larger clone differs from it by a single base.

The CDR3 covers 17 residues, taking in both the cysteine and the phenylalanine. CDR3 DNA only is kept here, 51 bases in frame from base 1. From a lookup of the germline V gene (reference sequence), CDR1 and CDR2 are SGHKS and YYEKEE. Trimming takes 4 bases off V and 2 bases off J; junction bases not matched to a gene: 14. For commercial TCRB immunosequencing, around 0.5 micrograms of biopsy DNA were submitted for each sample. A two-step, amplification bias-controlled multiplex PCR was used by Adaptive Biotechnology to amplify CDR3 regions from genomic DNA. Primers covering every V and J gene segment were used in the first PCR, while barcodes and Illumina adapters were added in the second PCR. CDR3 libraries were sequenced using an Illumina instrument. As for how the authors treated the data: Vendor-provided pipelines were combined with custom analysis of raw data in R/Bioconductor under R version 3.3.0. Clonality, which ranges from 0 to 1, was calculated as the inverse of the normalised Shannon entropy across all productive clones. High-frequency clones were defined as the share of the repertoire taken up by the top 100 clones, keeping only clones that passed a 95% confidence test. The Simpson index measured repertoire diversity, and the Morisita-Horn index measured overlap between samples. TCRdb holds this immuneACCESS table with in-frame rearrangements only. Some clones are missing; in checked studies, unresolved V genes explain under half, and the rest has no known cause. V, J and clone size derive from that table, while D and trimming were established from the DNA sequence. This sample comprises under 6,000 clones, 95% of them detected only once. The ten largest clones represent over 0.25% of the sample.

This clonotype was obtained from an adult with Crohn's disease. The rearranged segments are TRBV5-5 and TRBJ2-7, and 8 junction bases match TRBD1. The material sequenced was ileal tissue. The bases are TGTGCCAGCAGCCCCCTTCTCACAGGGGGAATCCCCTACGAGCAGTACTTC. This gives the protein CASSPLLTGGIPYEQYF.